Listed below are T cell receptor beta chains from one sample, sequenced in a study of T cell changes during pregnancy in multiple sclerosis. Generated by immunoSEQ multiplex PCR, the TCRdb table keeps only in-frame clones and is missing some. The table has approximately 130,000 clones, roughly 97% seen once. The sequenced sample was peripheral blood, obtained after pregnancy. The receptors originated from a female donor with multiple sclerosis, enrolled in a pregnancy study. Both conserved end residues are part of each CDR3. The D gene is left open where the match is weak. Size tells how often a clone was seen (once, few, many) or the class of an expanded clone, and some rows leave it out.

TRBD1	TRBV28	TRBJ1-5	-	TGTGCCAGCAGCTCCCGACAGGGTATGGCAAGAAATCAGCCCCAGCATTTT	CASSSRQGMARNQPQHF
TRBD2	TRBV28	TRBJ2-7	-	TGTGCCAGCAGTTCGCGGACTAGGTTTGTTCTTTCTTCCTACGAGCAGTACTTC	CASSSRTRFVLSSYEQYF
-	TRBV11-2	TRBJ2-7	-	TGTGCCAGCAGCTTAGCAGGGGTGGCCTACGAGCAGTACTTC	CASSLAGVAYEQYF
TRBD1	TRBV4-2	TRBJ2-7	-	TGTGCCAGCAGCCAAGAAGAAGGACAGGGGTTGTACGAGCAGTACTTC	CASSQEEGQGLYEQYF
-	TRBV19	TRBJ1-2	-	TGTGCCAGTAGTATAGGAGGCCGGGCAGGGGACGGCTACACCTTC	CASSIGGRAGDGYTF
-	TRBV27	TRBJ1-1	-	TGTGCCAGCGCCTCGGGCGGGGGCACTGAAGCTTTCTTT	CASASGGGTEAFF
TRBD2	TRBV7-6	TRBJ2-5	-	TGTGCCAGCAGCTTAGCGTCGGGGGAGGGAGGGTTGGAGACCCAGTACTTC	CASSLASGEGGLETQYF
TRBD2	TRBV11-2	TRBJ2-1	-	TGTGCCAGCAGCCCCGGACTAGCGGGAATCAATGAGCAGTTCTTC	CASSPGLAGINEQFF
-	TRBV6-5	TRBJ1-5	once	TGTGCCAGCAGTTACTCAGGGGAGGACAATCAGCCCCAGCATTTT	CASSYSGEDNQPQHF
TRBD1	TRBV27	TRBJ2-7	-	TGTGCCAGCAGCCTTAGACAGGGGCCCTACGAGCAGTACTTC	CASSLRQGPYEQYF
-	TRBV10-3	TRBJ1-1	few	TGTGCCATCAGTGAGAACACAGGGAACACTGAAGCTTTCTTT	CAISENTGNTEAFF
TRBD2	TRBV7-9	TRBJ2-2	-	TGTGCCAGCAGCCGCAGGGACTATAACACCGGGGAGCTGTTTTTT	CASSRRDYNTGELFF
-	TRBV6-1	TRBJ1-1	few	TGTGCCAGCATCCGTGCGGGGATGAACACTGAAGCTTTCTTT	CASIRAGMNTEAFF
TRBD2	TRBV19	TRBJ2-5	-	TGTGCCAGTAGAACTAGCGGGAGGGTCGGAGAGACCCAGTACTTC	CASRTSGRVGETQYF
-	TRBV6-1	TRBJ2-1	-	TGTGCCAGCAGGATTAGCATCAGCTCCTACAATGAGCAGTTCTTC	CASRISISSYNEQFF
TRBD1	TRBV19	TRBJ1-1	-	TGTGCCAGTAGTTCCTGGACAGGGGGTGGCACTGAAGCTTTCTTT	CASSSWTGGGTEAFF
-	TRBV6-6	TRBJ2-1	-	TGTGCCAGCATCCTGTTATCCGGGGCCTACAATGAGCAGTTCTTC	CASILLSGAYNEQFF
TRBD2	TRBV11-2	TRBJ2-7	-	TGTGCCAGCAGCTTAGGCGGGAGCTCCTACGAGCAGTACTTC	CASSLGGSSYEQYF
-	TRBV19	TRBJ1-4	-	TGTGCCAGTAGTATCTACCTGACTAATGAAAAACTGTTTTTT	CASSIYLTNEKLFF
TRBD2	TRBV4-1	TRBJ2-1	-	TGCGCCAGCAGCCGCCCGGGACTAGGCTACAATGAGCAGTTCTTC	CASSRPGLGYNEQFF
-	TRBV5-5	TRBJ1-1	-	TGTGCCAGCAGCTTGGCGGGGAACACTGAAGCTTTCTTT	CASSLAGNTEAFF
TRBD2	TRBV5-4	TRBJ2-1	-	TGTGCCAGCAGCCCCGGCTCTAGCGGGAGGCCCAATGAGCAGTTCTTC	CASSPGSSGRPNEQFF
-	TRBV27	TRBJ1-1	-	TGTGCCAGCAGTATGACAGGCAACACTGAAGCTTTCTTT	CASSMTGNTEAFF
-	TRBV27	TRBJ2-7	-	TGTGCCAGCAGTTCCTCCCGGGTTAGCTCCTACGAGCAGTACTTC	CASSSSRVSSYEQYF
TRBD1	TRBV6-5	TRBJ2-3	once	TGTGCCAGCAGCCACAGGGGGGCAGATACGCAGTATTTT	CASSHRGADTQYF
-	TRBV27	TRBJ1-3	-	TGTGCCAGCAGTTACACAGGCTACTCTGGAAACACCATATATTTT	CASSYTGYSGNTIYF
-	TRBV28	TRBJ1-2	once	TGTGCCAGCAGTTTTAGACAGCTCCGCTACACCTTC	CASSFRQLRYTF
TRBD2	TRBV4-3	TRBJ2-1	-	TGCGCCAGCAGCCAAAGACCCAGGACTAGCGGGACCTCCTACAATGAGCAGTTCTTC	CASSQRPRTSGTSYNEQFF
-	TRBV7-9	TRBJ2-5	once	TGTGCCAGCAGCTTATCCTCACAGGGTCCCCAAGAGACCCAGTACTTC	CASSLSSQGPQETQYF
-	TRBV2	TRBJ1-5	-	TGTGCCAGCAGCGACAAAATCGGGGGGGGACAGCCCCAGCATTTT	CASSDKIGGGQPQHF
TRBD2	TRBV27	TRBJ2-1	-	TGTGCCAGCAGTTCGCCGGGACTAGCGGGCTACAATGAGCAGTTCTTC	CASSSPGLAGYNEQFF
-	TRBV18	TRBJ2-7	once	TGTGCCAGCTCACGGTTTATGGTTTGTGCGCCGCCCGAGGGAGGTGAGCAGTACTTC	CASSRFMVCAPPEGGEQYF
-	TRBV19	TRBJ2-5	-	TGTGCCAGTAGTAGCGGGGCCAAAGAGACCCAGTACTTC	CASSSGAKETQYF
-	TRBV28	TRBJ2-7	-	TGTGCCAGCAGTTTATCGGGGGTAGACGGCTACGAGCAGTACTTC	CASSLSGVDGYEQYF
TRBD2	TRBV7-9	TRBJ2-7	-	TGTGCCAGCAGCTTAGCCCCCTTCGGACTAGCGGGAAACGAGCAGTACTTC	CASSLAPFGLAGNEQYF
TRBD2	TRBV13	TRBJ2-1	-	TGTGCCAGCAGCTTCCGGGCGGGAGCTCAGTTCTTC	CASSFRAGAQFF
TRBD1	TRBV6-5	TRBJ2-5	-	TGTGCCAGCAGTTACGGGACAGGAGCGGAGACCCAGTACTTC	CASSYGTGAETQYF
TRBD2	TRBV2	TRBJ2-7	-	TGTGCCAGCAGAGCCGGGAGGGGGGCCTCCTACGAGCAGTACTTC	CASRAGRGASYEQYF
TRBD2	TRBV9	TRBJ2-2	-	TGTGCCAGCAGCGTAGTTGGAGCGGGAGCCGGGGAGCTGTTTTTT	CASSVVGAGAGELFF
TRBD2	TRBV6-5	TRBJ2-7	-	TGTGCCAGCAGTTACTCATCCCCGGGAGGGTCCTACGAGCAGTACTTC	CASSYSSPGGSYEQYF
-	TRBV6-5	TRBJ2-7	-	TGTGCCAGCAGCTACCACAGCGGCCCCTACGAGCAGTACTTC	CASSYHSGPYEQYF
-	TRBV6-1	TRBJ2-5	once	TGTGCCAGCAGTGCCGAGCACCAAGAGACCCAGTACTTC	CASSAEHQETQYF
TRBD2	TRBV7-2	TRBJ2-5	-	TGTGCCAGCAGCCGAATGGGGACTAGCGGGAGAGTAAGGGGCGAGACCCAGTACTTC	CASSRMGTSGRVRGETQYF
-	TRBV28	TRBJ1-2	-	TGTGCCAGCAGTTCCGCGGGGGTGATGGATGGCTACACCTTC	CASSSAGVMDGYTF
TRBD2	TRBV5-5	TRBJ2-7	-	TGTGCCAGCAGCTTGGAAAGGGAGGGGACCTACGAGCAGTACTTC	CASSLEREGTYEQYF
-	TRBV9	TRBJ2-1	-	TGTGCCAGCAGCGCCGACAGCAAACTGACGTTATATGAGCAGTTCTTC	CASSADSKLTLYEQFF
TRBD2	TRBV27	TRBJ2-2	-	TGTGCCAGCAGTTTGTATATTGGGACTAGTCTCAACGGGGAGCTGTTTTTT	CASSLYIGTSLNGELFF
TRBD1	TRBV5-1	TRBJ1-5	-	TGCGCCAGCAGACTGGACAGGGGGCGCAATCAGCCCCAGCATTTT	CASRLDRGRNQPQHF